Each of the 19 T cell receptor beta chains below was sequenced from the same sample in a study of T cell changes during pregnancy in multiple sclerosis. The assay was immunoSEQ multiplex PCR, and TCRdb's table has in-frame clones only and misses some. The table lists about 97,000 clones, about nine tenths of them singletons. The starting material was peripheral blood, obtained in the second trimester of pregnancy. The receptors were sampled from a female donor in good health, enrolled as a control in a pregnancy study.

This clone was seen a single time. The rearrangement joins TRBV5-1 to TRBJ2-2; 7 bases are a match to TRBD2. Trimming removed 1 base from V and 4 bases from J; junction bases left unmatched: 13. This CDR3 spans 18 amino acids. Germline CDR1 and CDR2: SGHRS and YFSETQ. The CDR3 DNA reads as TGCGCCAGCAGCTTGCGGGGGGTTGGCCAGGTGCGCACCGGGGAGCTGTTTTTT. Its translation is CASSLRGVGQVRTGELFF.

This sequence joins TRBV2 and TRBJ1-5; 7 bases align to TRBD1. The ends lost 1 base at V and 4 bases at J; junction bases unmatched: 1. The germline gives CDR1 SNHLY, CDR2 FYNNEI. The CDR3 has 14 residues. Here the CDR3 reads CASSEGQGNQPQHF. CDR3 nucleotide sequence: TGTGCCAGCAGTGAAGGACAGGGAAATCAGCCCCAGCATTTT.

The CDR3: CASSHDPGGDDGYTF. CDR3 nucleotide sequence: TGTGCCAGCAGTCACGACCCGGGAGGGGACGATGGCTACACCTTC. The V call is TRBV28, the J call TRBJ1-2, with D possibly matching TRBD1 (5 bases). This CDR3 region has 15 residues. The V gene's germline CDR1 is MDHEN and CDR2 SYDVKM. V dropped 5 bases and J dropped 6 bases, with 19 bases sitting between them.

The rearrangement uses TRBV2 and TRBJ2-1; the D gene is possibly TRBD2 (5 bases). Trimming pared 6 bases from V and 6 bases from J, leaving 6 bases between. CDR1 and CDR2 (germline): SNHLY, FYNNEI. This CDR3 region has 11 residues. CDR3 loop: CASRGSNEQFF. The DNA of the CDR3 is TGTGCCAGCAGGGGGAGCAATGAGCAGTTCTTC.

The DNA of the CDR3 is TGTGCCAGTCACCGGGGACAGCGGGCTGAAGCTTTCTTT. Protein product: CASHRGQRAEAFF. The J gene is TRBJ1-1, the V gene TRBV19; 7 bases agree with TRBD1. Losses at the gene ends were 8 bases for V and 6 bases for J; bases not matched to a gene: 9. CDR1 and CDR2 (germline): LNHDA, SQIVND (reference sequence). The CDR3 sequence is 13 residues long.

V usage is TRBV10-3 and J usage is TRBJ1-1; 9 bases match TRBD1. V lost 6 bases to trimming and J lost 5 bases; unmatched junction nucleotides: 7. Germline V gene sequence: CDR1 ENHRY, CDR2 SYGVKD. The CDR3 sequence is 14 residues long. The DNA of the CDR3 is TGTGCCATCAGCGCGGGACAGGGTAGAACTGAAGCTTTCTTT. Translated: CAISAGQGRTEAFF.

CDR3 region: CASARGLTEAFF. DNA of the CDR3: TGTGCCAGCGCCAGGGGCCTCACTGAAGCTTTCTTT. The chain combines TRBV6-5 with TRBJ1-1, with a weak D call TRBD1 (6 bases). CDR1 is MNHEY, CDR2 SVGAGI, per germline. The V gene lost 8 bases and the J gene lost 4 bases, with 11 bases spanning the gap. The CDR3 covers 12 residues.

The V gene is TRBV7-9, the J gene TRBJ1-6; no clear D. V was pared by 5 bases and J by 8 bases, with 7 bases between. Germline assignment: CDR1 SEHNR and CDR2 FQNEAQ (reference sequence). CDR3 length: 12 amino acids. The CDR3 DNA is TGTGCCAGCAGCGAGGGAGATTCACCCCTCCACTTT. Encoded protein: CASSEGDSPLHF.

This chain joins TRBV20-1 and TRBJ1-1; D is undetermined. Germline values: CDR1 DFQATT, CDR2 SNEGSKA (reference sequence). The CDR3 covers 11 residues. With 6 bases removed from V and 0 bases from J, the gap between germline ends came to 5 bases. This CDR3 is CSARMNTEAFF. The CDR3 coding sequence is TGCAGTGCCCGTATGAACACTGAAGCTTTCTTT.

The V and J genes are TRBV5-4 and TRBJ1-2, with D maybe TRBD1 (5 bases). Germline lookup yields CDR1 SGHNT and CDR2 YYREEE (reference sequence). V lost 0 bases and J lost 4, with 10 bases in between. This CDR3 comprises 14 residues. The CDR3 nucleotides are TGTGCCAGCAGCTTGGCCAGGGATGTCTATGGCTACACCTTC. This gives the protein CASSLARDVYGYTF.

The chain links TRBV5-8 to TRBJ2-3; 7 bases map to TRBD1. V lost 7 bases to trimming and J lost 6 bases; unmatched junction nucleotides: 17. Germline CDR1 is SGHTS and CDR2 is YDEGEE. This CDR3 region has 16 residues. CDR3 sequence reads: CASLSLGTARSDTQYF. CDR3 sequence (DNA): TGTGCCAGCTTATCCCTCGGGACAGCCCGATCGGATACGCAGTATTTT.

The rearrangement uses TRBV19 and TRBJ2-7; 8 nucleotides agree with TRBD2. J lost 4 bases, V lost 2 bases, and 7 bases had no gene match. The CDR3 runs to 15 residues. In germline, CDR1 is LNHDA, CDR2 SQIVND (reference sequence). As DNA, the CDR3 is TGTGCCAGTAGTATAAGAGCGGGGGAAGGGTACGAGCAGTACTTC. Translation: CASSIRAGEGYEQYF.

The chain combines TRBV7-9 with TRBJ1-5; 8 bases fit TRBD1. V shed 4 bases, J shed 0 bases, and the junction held 8 bases outside the gene matches. Germline V lookup: CDR1 SEHNR, CDR2 FQNEAQ (reference sequence). The CDR3 extends over 17 amino acids. CDR3 DNA sequence: TGTGCCAGCAGCTCTCCAACCGGGACAGGTAGCAATCAGCCCCAGCATTTT. Encoded protein: CASSSPTGTGSNQPQHF.

This sequence joins TRBV11-2 and TRBJ2-7, with TRBD1 as a possible D gene (5 bases). CDR1 and CDR2 (germline): SGHAT, FQNNGV. The CDR3 extends over 13 amino acids. The V gene lost 4 bases and the J gene lost 5 bases, with 12 bases spanning the gap. In nucleotides, the CDR3 is TGTGCCAGCAGCTCCCTGCGGACAAACGAGCAGTACTTC. Protein product: CASSSLRTNEQYF.

J is TRBJ1-1 and V is TRBV19, with no clear D. Germline-derived CDR1 and CDR2 are LNHDA and SQIVND (reference sequence). This CDR3 has 12 amino acids. Trimming took off 7 bases at V and 2 bases at J, with 8 bases between the two ends. The chain's CDR3 is CASTLRNTEAFF. The DNA for the CDR3 is TGTGCCAGTACTTTGCGTAACACTGAAGCTTTCTTT.

The count of this clone is one. The J gene is TRBJ1-4, the V gene TRBV28, with D maybe TRBD1 (6 bases). This CDR3 has 15 amino acids. The germline V and J ends were trimmed by 5 bases and 4 bases, with 14 bases remaining between them. Germline assignment: CDR1 MDHEN and CDR2 SYDVKM. The CDR3 DNA sequence: TGTGCCAGCAGTCCCCCAGGGGTGGGTAATGAAAAACTGTTTTTT. Translation: CASSPPGVGNEKLFF.

This CDR3 reads CASSSPRVNTEAFF. In DNA form, the CDR3 reads TGTGCCAGCAGCTCGCCCCGGGTGAACACTGAAGCTTTCTTT. The chain employs TRBV5-6 and TRBJ1-1, with D unclear. Trimming cost V 3 bases and J 0 bases, with 9 bases left between them. Germline values: CDR1 SGHDT, CDR2 YYEEEE. This CDR3 spans 14 amino acids. The whole variable domain, remainder taken from reference TRBV5-6 and TRBJ1-1, is DAGVTQSPTHLIKTRGQQVTLRCSPKSGHDTVSWYQQALGQGPQFIFQYYEEEERQRGNFPDRFSGHQFPNYSSELNVNALLLGDSALYLCASSSPRVNTEAFFGQGTRLTVV.

This clone appeared a few times. The rearrangement joins TRBV27 to TRBJ2-1; perhaps TRBD1 as D (5 bases). Per germline, CDR1 MNHEY and CDR2 SMNVEV (reference sequence). V gave up 6 bases and J gave up 0 bases, with 9 bases separating them. The CDR3 is 14 amino acids. CDR3: CASRGLSSYNEQFF. In DNA, the CDR3 is TGTGCCAGCAGGGGGCTAAGCTCCTACAATGAGCAGTTCTTC.

The chain joins TRBV4-3 to TRBJ2-5; TRBD2 aligns across 13 bases. CDR1 LGHNA and CDR2 YSLEER come from the germline V gene. This CDR3 contains 20 residues. V lost 3 bases, J lost 4 bases, and 17 bases stayed unmatched. In DNA form, the CDR3 reads TGCGCCAGCAGCCACGCCTACTCCGGACTAGCGGGAGATTATGGAGAGACCCAGTACTTC. As protein: CASSHAYSGLAGDYGETQYF.